This is a list of T cell receptor beta chains from one sample in a study of T cell responses to AZD1222 COVID-19 vaccine. Produced via immunoSEQ multiplex PCR; TCRdb's table is partial and in-frame only. This table has about 120,000 clones, roughly 90% appearing once. This material consisted of peripheral blood, taken on day 0 of AZD1222 vaccination. These receptors came from an adult in good health. CDR3s include the opening cysteine and the closing phenylalanine or tryptophan. D genes are given only for firm matches. Part of the rows lack a size; the others show once, few, many or a class for expanded clones.

j_gene,abundance,v_gene,d_gene,CDR3aa,CDR3nt
TRBJ2-7,-,TRBV14,TRBD1,CASSQGQGAFYEQYF,TGTGCCAGCAGCCAAGGACAGGGGGCTTTCTACGAGCAGTACTTC
TRBJ1-2,-,TRBV18,-,CASSPATGYIEDYGYTF,TGTGCCAGCTCACCAGCTACAGGGTATATAGAGGACTATGGCTACACCTTC
TRBJ2-5,-,TRBV2,-,CASTLSAETQYF,TGTGCCAGCACCCTATCCGCGGAGACCCAGTACTTC
TRBJ1-2,-,TRBV19,-,CASSIEPMAPYGYTF,TGTGCCAGTAGTATAGAGCCCATGGCCCCGTATGGCTACACCTTC
TRBJ2-5,-,TRBV5-1,TRBD2,CASSLIAGAQETQYF,TGCGCCAGCAGCTTGATAGCGGGGGCTCAAGAGACCCAGTACTTC
TRBJ2-2,few,TRBV28,-,CASSLGGLGTGELFF,TGTGCCAGCAGTTTGGGTGGCCTGGGAACCGGGGAGCTGTTTTTT
TRBJ2-7,-,TRBV15,-,CATSQYGINYEQYF,TGTGCCACCAGCCAGTACGGGATTAATTACGAGCAGTACTTC
TRBJ2-5,few,TRBV5-1,TRBD2,CASSLGAGAAETQYF,TGCGCCAGCAGCTTGGGAGCGGGGGCGGCGGAGACCCAGTACTTC
TRBJ2-3,-,TRBV7-2,-,CASSLVRIAVVTDTQYF,TGTGCCAGCAGCTTAGTCCGCATAGCTGTGGTCACAGATACGCAGTATTTT
TRBJ1-5,once,TRBV6-5,-,CASRKGRYSNQPQHF,TGTGCCAGCAGGAAGGGACGGTATAGCAATCAGCCCCAGCATTTT
TRBJ2-7,-,TRBV5-1,-,CASSSARLALGYEQYF,TGCGCCAGCAGCTCCGCCCGGCTAGCGTTGGGCTACGAGCAGTACTTC
TRBJ2-5,-,TRBV6-1,TRBD2,CASSESGGETQYF,TGTGCCAGCAGTGAATCGGGGGGGGAGACCCAGTACTTC
TRBJ1-6,-,TRBV6-5,-,CASSQRRLNSPLHF,TGTGCCAGCAGCCAAAGGCGGCTTAATTCACCCCTCCACTTT